This T cell receptor beta chain was documented in a study of shared clonotypes between healthy human individuals. Study results and limitations: In several donors, around 5.5% of naive CD4 clonotypes appeared in common.

For sorted subsets, about 0.2 ug DNA per replicate equaled around 28,000 T cell genomes. Sequencing used immunoSEQ multiplex PCR; TCRdb keeps in-frame clones, though not all of them. The repertoire consists of just over 2,000,000 clones, with about 95% occurring once and the leading ten covering around 1.1%. Naive CD8 populations comprised CD45RO-negative cells positively selected for CCR7, excluding terminally differentiated effector memory CD45RA+ cells. Points on this clone: Its matching antigen is unknown.

V was pared by 1 base and J by 2 bases, with 10 bases between. CDR3 size: 15 residues. Looked up from germline, CDR1 is MGHRA and CDR2 is YSYEKL. Source material: naive CD8+ T cells sorted from blood. The receptor comes from a man younger than 30 in good health. This chain uses TRBV4-1 with TRBJ2-3; D might be TRBD1 (6 bases). CDR3 coding DNA: TGCGCCAGCAGCCAAGGACAGGAGTCCACAGATACGCAGTATTTT. As protein: CASSQGQESTDTQYF.